This TCR beta chain stems from a study of shared clonotypes between healthy human individuals. Assay: immunoSEQ multiplex PCR; the TCRdb copy retains only in-frame clones and omits some. This table has around 2.5 million clones, approximately 94% appearing once. Sequences were obtained from naive CD4+ T cells from PBMCs. Subset: CD45RA+ positively selected. The clonotype originates from a man aged 18 to 30 in good health. Some clones in this sample may be carry-over from other donors' samples.

The CDR3 region is CAWSVGPGQALFETQYF. The DNA for the CDR3 is TGTGCCTGGAGTGTGGGTCCGGGACAGGCTCTTTTTGAGACCCAGTACTTC. The chain employs TRBV30 and TRBJ2-5, with 8 bases identical to TRBD1. Germline V CDR1 and CDR2: GTSNPN, SVGIG (reference sequence). The length of the CDR3 is 17 residues. After removal of 0 bases from V and 5 bases from J, the junction contained 14 bases not matched to a gene.